These 7 T cell receptor beta chains came from one sample sequenced in a study of shared clonotypes between healthy human individuals. Using immunoSEQ multiplex PCR, the repertoire was profiled, and TCRdb retains in-frame clones only, with some absent. The sample holds some 360,000 clones, around 67% seen once. The sequenced sample consisted of memory CD4+ T cells sorted from blood. The sample's subset: CD45RA-negative fraction. These receptors originate from a man aged 30 to 45 in good health.

The gene calls are TRBV6-4 and TRBJ1-2; 8 bases line up with TRBD1. The CDR3 covers 15 residues. Germline CDR1 reads MRHNA; CDR2 reads SNTAGT. J gave up 8 bases and V 0 bases, and 8 bases lay outside the gene matches. The CDR3 loop reads CASSDSNRGFGGYTF. The CDR3 nucleotides are TGTGCCAGCAGTGACTCTAACAGGGGGTTCGGGGGCTACACCTTC.

This chain connects TRBV10-2 to TRBJ2-7; maybe TRBD2 (6 bases). The CDR3 sequence is 13 residues long. Germline CDR1 WSHSY, CDR2 SAAADI. Trimming left V 2 bases short and J 6 bases short, with 11 bases between. CDR3 sequence (DNA): TGCGCCAGCAGTGAGGGGGGGATTAGCGAGCAGTACTTC. Translation: CASSEGGISEQYF.

This clone has more than one count but fewer than ten. This CDR3 reads CASSVGAWGETQYF. DNA of the CDR3: TGTGCCAGCAGCGTCGGGGCCTGGGGGGAGACCCAGTACTTC. V and J are TRBV9 and TRBJ2-5; D is possibly TRBD1 or TRBD2 (5 bases each). With 2 bases removed from V and 5 bases from J, the gap between germline ends came to 13 bases. This CDR3 contains 14 residues. The germline V gene encodes CDR1 SGDLS and CDR2 YYNGEE.

The J gene is TRBJ2-3, the V gene TRBV6-4, with 8 bases identical to TRBD1. After removal of 0 bases from V and 6 bases from J, the junction contained 8 bases not matched to a gene. Germline CDR1 reads MRHNA; CDR2 reads SNTAGT. The CDR3 length is 16 residues. CDR3 amino acids: CASSDSDRAEVDTQYF. DNA of the CDR3: TGTGCCAGCAGTGACTCGGACAGGGCGGAGGTTGATACGCAGTATTTT.

This clone was found once. V usage is TRBV6-5 and J usage is TRBJ2-6; D unresolved. CDR1 and CDR2 from the germline V gene are MNHEY and SVGAGI. This CDR3 is 15 amino acids long. V was clipped by 2 bases and J by 1 base, with 6 bases between them. The CDR3 DNA is TGTGCCAGCAGTTACGCCGAGTCTGGGGCCAACGTCCTGACTTTC. Encoded protein: CASSYAESGANVLTF.

V and J are TRBV5-1 and TRBJ1-1, with TRBD1 identical over 7 bases. CDR1 SGHRS and CDR2 YFSETQ come from the germline V gene. This CDR3 is built from 13 residues. V shed 5 bases, J shed 4 bases, and the junction held 5 bases outside the gene matches. CDR3 in DNA: TGCGCCAGCAGGACCACAGGGGCCACTGAAGCTTTCTTT. Its protein is CASRTTGATEAFF.

The chain recombines TRBV19 with TRBJ1-1; D gene uncertain. The CDR3 sequence is 13 residues long. Trimming pared 5 bases from V and 0 bases from J, leaving 7 bases between. The germline CDR1 and CDR2 sequences are LNHDA and SQIVND (reference sequence). The CDR3 region has the DNA TGTGCCAGTAGTGTCAACATGAACACTGAAGCTTTCTTT. Translating gives CASSVNMNTEAFF.